Presented here are 21 T cell receptor beta chains from one specimen sequenced in a study of cytomegalovirus exposure and HLA in healthy donors. The PCR made use of 60 Vbeta and 13 Jbeta primers. Clones were read by immunoSEQ multiplex PCR, and TCRdb kept only the in-frame ones, dropping some. This sample has about 130,000 clones, with roughly four fifths found just once. The material sequenced was PBMCs. Every receptor here comes from a girl aged 2 to 9 in good health and CMV-seronegative.

The rearrangement joins TRBV10-3 to TRBJ1-4, with D unresolved. This CDR3 is 12 amino acids long. Trimming removed 3 bases from V and 6 bases from J, with 5 bases in between. Germline lookup yields CDR1 ENHRY and CDR2 SYGVKD. CDR3 residues: CAISDGYEKLFF. Written as DNA, the CDR3 is TGTGCCATCAGTGACGGGTATGAAAAACTGTTTTTT.

The chain recombines TRBV7-6 with TRBJ2-7; 8 nucleotides match TRBD1. CDR3 length: 17 residues. CDR1 and CDR2 (germline): SGHVS, FNYEAQ. V lost 3 bases, J lost 7 bases, and 17 bases stayed unmatched. The CDR3 DNA sequence: TGTGCCAGCAGCTTGGACAGGGACCCTTCCCTAGGCCGAGAGCAGTACTTC. Protein: CASSLDRDPSLGREQYF.

Only one count was recorded for this clone. Here the CDR3 reads CSVGQGNANTGELFF. The CDR3 DNA is TGCAGCGTTGGTCAGGGGAATGCGAACACCGGGGAGCTGTTTTTT. The J gene is TRBJ2-2, the V gene TRBV29-1; the D gene is possibly TRBD1 (6 bases). CDR3 length: 15 amino acids. The germline gives CDR1 SQVTM, CDR2 ANQGSEA. Trimming pared 4 bases from V and 0 bases from J, leaving 12 bases between.

The J gene is TRBJ2-7, the V gene TRBV19; 10 nucleotides align to TRBD1. The length of the CDR3 is 14 residues. Trimming cost V 3 bases and J 3 bases; bases outside gene matches: 2. Germline V gene sequence: CDR1 LNHDA, CDR2 SQIVND (reference sequence). The CDR3 DNA sequence: TGTGCCAGTAGTATGGGGACAGGGGTCTACGAGCAGTACTTC. Protein sequence: CASSMGTGVYEQYF.

J is TRBJ2-5 and V is TRBV9, with D possibly TRBD1 on 7 matching bases. CDR3 length equals 16 residues. CDR1 is SGDLS and CDR2 is YYNGEE in the germline V gene. The ends were cut back, 3 bases at V and 0 bases at J, with 15 bases in the middle. The CDR3 sequence is CASSATRGHYQETQYF. The CDR3 bases are TGTGCCAGCAGCGCGACTAGGGGGCACTACCAAGAGACCCAGTACTTC.

This clone was counted between two and nine times. This chain links TRBV28 with TRBJ1-1, with TRBD1 matching 7 bases. The germline CDR1 and CDR2 sequences are MDHEN and SYDVKM. The CDR3 spans 16 residues. V shed 6 bases and J 2 bases; nucleotides not matched to a gene: 12. The CDR3 nucleotides read TGTGCCAGCAGCCCAAGGACAGGTTTGGGCAACACTGAAGCTTTCTTT. This sequence encodes CASSPRTGLGNTEAFF. Looking up the rest from reference TRBV28 and TRBJ1-1 gives the full variable domain: DVKVTQSSRYLVKRTGEKVFLECVQDMDHENMFWYRQDPGLGLRLIYFSYDVKMKEKGDIPEGYSVSREKKERFSLILESASTNQTSMYLCASSPRTGLGNTEAFFGQGTRLTVV.

This chain connects TRBV2 to TRBJ2-7; perhaps TRBD2 as D (6 bases). Germline V lookup: CDR1 SNHLY, CDR2 FYNNEI. Deletions cut 10 bases from V and 4 bases from J, with 14 bases between. This CDR3 comprises 12 residues. CDR3 sequence (DNA): TGTGCCATGCGACTAGAAAGGTACGAGCAGTACTTC. Translating it yields CAMRLERYEQYF.

V usage is TRBV4-1 and J usage is TRBJ2-7; 11 nucleotides align to TRBD1. Germline CDR1 and CDR2: MGHRA and YSYEKL. The CDR3 is made up of 15 amino acids. V shed 0 bases, J shed 6 bases, and the junction held 4 bases outside the gene matches. CDR3 amino acids: CASSQDRTGGGEQYF. DNA of the CDR3: TGCGCCAGCAGCCAAGATCGGACAGGGGGCGGCGAGCAGTACTTC.

The chain links TRBV11-2 to TRBJ2-7, with 9 bases identical to TRBD1. Trimming cost V 4 bases and J 3 bases; bases outside gene matches: 10. CDR1 is SGHAT, CDR2 FQNNGV, per germline. This CDR3 has 16 residues. CDR3 sequence (DNA): TGTGCCAGCAGCTCATCCATTAACAGGGGGCGCTACGAGCAGTACTTC. Translation gives CASSSSINRGRYEQYF. The full variable domain, with the rest looked up from reference TRBV11-2 and TRBJ2-7, is EAGVAQSPRYKIIEKRQSVAFWCNPISGHATLYWYQQILGQGPKLLIQFQNNGVVDDSQLPKDRFSAERLKGVDSTLKIQPAKLEDSAVYLCASSSSINRGRYEQYFGPGTRLTVT.

V usage is TRBV30 and J usage is TRBJ2-7, with 9 bases that match TRBD1. V lost 7 bases, J lost 0 bases, and 4 bases stayed unmatched. CDR1 and CDR2 (germline): GTSNPN, SVGIG (reference sequence). This CDR3 is 13 amino acids long. The CDR3, as DNA: TGTGCCTTGACAGGGGGGACCTCCTACGAGCAGTACTTC. Translation: CALTGGTSYEQYF.

V usage is TRBV19 and J usage is TRBJ2-3, with 8 nucleotides matching TRBD2. CDR3 length: 14 residues. Germline V CDR1 and CDR2: LNHDA, SQIVND (reference sequence). V gave up 3 bases and J gave up 4 bases; unmatched junction bases: 3. The DNA for the CDR3 is TGTGCCAGTAGTATCATGACTAGCGCAGATACGCAGTATTTT. It is translated as CASSIMTSADTQYF.

The genes are TRBV29-1 and TRBJ2-7, with 9 bases matching TRBD1. This CDR3 has 12 amino acids. The germline V gene has CDR1 SQVTM and CDR2 ANQGSEA. The V and J ends lost 6 bases and 3 bases, in that order; junction bases with no gene match: 3. CDR3 bases: TGCAGCGTCGGACAGGGGATCTACGAGCAGTACTTC. Protein product: CSVGQGIYEQYF.

J is TRBJ2-7 and V is TRBV28; D might be TRBD1 (6 bases). From germline, CDR1 is MDHEN and CDR2 SYDVKM. The length of the CDR3 is 15 residues. V dropped 5 bases and J dropped 1 base, with 15 bases sitting between them. The CDR3 loop is CASSVDGTFSYEQYF. Written as DNA, the CDR3 is TGTGCCAGCAGTGTGGACGGGACATTTTCCTACGAGCAGTACTTC.

The chain uses TRBV30 and TRBJ1-2; D is undetermined. V dropped 0 bases and J dropped 4 bases, with 6 bases sitting between them. The CDR3 loop spans 12 amino acids. Per germline, CDR1 GTSNPN and CDR2 SVGIG (reference sequence). This CDR3 reads CAWSVSSYGYTF. The CDR3 DNA is TGTGCCTGGAGTGTATCCAGCTATGGCTACACCTTC. The full variable domain, completed using reference TRBV30 and TRBJ1-2, is SQTIHQWPATLVQPVGSPLSLECTVEGTSNPNLYWYRQAAGRGLQLLFYSVGIGQISSEVPQNLSASRPQDRQFILSSKKLLLSDSGFYLCAWSVSSYGYTFGSGTRLTVV.

The V call is TRBV7-7, the J call TRBJ2-3; maybe TRBD2 (5 bases). The CDR3 loop spans 15 amino acids. Trimming removed 2 bases at V and 1 base at J, with 10 bases between. CDR1 is SSHAT, CDR2 FNYEAQ, per germline (reference sequence). As DNA, the CDR3 is TGTGCCAGCAGCTTAAATGGCGGGCGCACAGATACGCAGTATTTT. Its translation is CASSLNGGRTDTQYF.

The genes are TRBV19 and TRBJ2-5; 8 bases are a match to TRBD1. V dropped 3 bases and J dropped 4; count of bases not matched to a gene: 7. The germline CDR1 and CDR2 sequences are LNHDA and SQIVND (reference sequence). The CDR3 is 15 amino acids. The CDR3 is CASSIRGQVGETQYF. The CDR3 coding sequence is TGTGCCAGTAGTATCAGGGGGCAGGTGGGAGAGACCCAGTACTTC.

There are a few counts of this clone. The chain uses TRBV10-3 and TRBJ1-6, with unresolved D. The CDR3 contains 14 residues. Trimming pared 3 bases from V and 5 bases from J, leaving 8 bases between. Germline values: CDR1 ENHRY, CDR2 SYGVKD. In nucleotides, the CDR3 is TGTGCCATCAGTGATTGGGAGGATAATTCACCCCTCCACTTT. As protein: CAISDWEDNSPLHF.

The rearrangement links TRBV18 to TRBJ1-4; D is uncertain. Looked up from germline, CDR1 is KGHSH and CDR2 is LQKENI. This CDR3 comprises 14 residues. Trimming took 6 bases from V and 2 from J, leaving 10 bases between them. CDR3 in DNA: TGTGCCAGCTCTCCCACCGAGACTAATGAAAAACTGTTTTTT. The encoded protein is CASSPTETNEKLFF.

The V gene is TRBV6-1, the J gene TRBJ2-3, with 7 bases identical to TRBD1. Germline V CDR1 and CDR2: MNHNS, SASEGT. The CDR3 runs 16 residues. Trimming at V came to 2 bases and at J to 1 base, leaving 6 bases not matched to a gene. CDR3 protein: CASSEIGGAGTDTQYF. The CDR3 DNA sequence: TGTGCCAGCAGTGAAATAGGGGGCGCAGGCACAGATACGCAGTATTTT.

The chain carries TRBV10-2 and TRBJ1-1; perhaps TRBD1 as D (6 bases). This CDR3 comprises 15 residues. Trimming cost V 6 bases and J 2 bases, with 16 bases left between them. Per the germline V gene, CDR1 is WSHSY and CDR2 is SAAADI. The CDR3 protein is CASRHTGRGNTEAFF. CDR3 coding DNA: TGCGCCAGCAGGCATACAGGGAGGGGAAACACTGAAGCTTTCTTT.

In the case of this clone: At the DNA level, this CDR3 is encoded by other sequences in the same sample as well. The genes are TRBV5-1 and TRBJ1-5; 8 nucleotides align to TRBD1. CDR3 length: 14 residues. With 7 bases clipped from V and 4 bases from J, the junction kept 7 bases outside the gene matches. The V gene's germline CDR1 is SGHRS and CDR2 YFSETQ. CDR3 sequence (DNA): TGCGCCAGCTCGTTGGGGACAGGAAATCAGCCCCAGCATTTT. It specifies CASSLGTGNQPQHF.